This T cell receptor beta chain was obtained from a study of T-cell memory formation after mild COVID-19 (dated by TCRdb to the early 2020s). For context, the study as a whole: TCR sequence clusters from the two donors were found to be largely donor specific. Two young, previously healthy adult volunteers made up the cohort, one male and one female. In a couple of donors, T-cell clones that expanded and contracted after mild COVID-19 were tracked by sequencing TCRalpha and TCRbeta repertoires over time.

General findings and caveats noted by the study authors: The second-wave clones that peaked on day 37 were not confirmed to be SARS-CoV-2 specific. Clones contracting from day 15 to 85 had balanced CD4/CD8 phenotypes, while a second wave expanding from day 15 to 37 was biased towards CD4+. Contracting CD4+ clones were located mainly in the CM and EM memory subsets, whereas CD8+ clones were found to be enriched in EMRA. Some responding clones were found in pre-infection memory, which suggests that pre-existing cross-reactive memory T cells took part in the SARS-CoV-2 response. The study included only a couple of mild cases, and larger cohorts that include severe cases with pre-infection samples were judged to be necessary.

About this clonotype: What this receptor recognizes is not known. The input lacks base qualities; no much larger clone sits a single base away.

This sample was sequenced with an Illumina NovaSeq 6000. Using 5'RACE with constant-segment primers, TCRalpha and TCRbeta cDNA libraries were constructed, with sample barcodes and unique molecular identifiers added in the process. RNA was extracted from every sample with Trizol reagent. Libraries were amplified in two PCR steps, with a second sample barcode and Illumina TruSeq adapters added in the second step. The libraries were sequenced on an Illumina NovaSeq using 2 x 150 bp paired-end reads. The authors' pipeline ran thus. Demultiplexing of reads and collapsing into UMI-guided consensus sequences were performed with migec v1.2.7. With mixcr v2.1.11, UMI consensuses were aligned to TRA and TRB V and J templates and assembled into clonotypes. A clonotype was counted as expanded or contracted only if both edgeR and NoisET called the change significant, with noise models trained on biological replicates. For edgeR calls, the cutoffs were a false discovery rate-adjusted p below 0.01 and a log2 fold-change threshold of 1. PCA with hierarchical clustering of max-normalized trajectories of the 1000 most abundant clonotypes was used as exploratory dynamics analysis. The CD4 or CD8 phenotype of responding clones was assigned using the separately sequenced CD4+ and CD8+ repertoires. Using fastp trimming at Q25 and MiXCR clonotype assembly, TCRdb reanalyzed the public sequencing data and kept in-frame beta chains. For every CDR3 protein sequence, its rows merge into one entry that carries the most common genes and DNA. TCRdb's processing, not the authors', yielded these V and J calls. The table for this sample lists under 300,000 distinct CDR3 sequences; about a sixth of them were counted only once. The ten largest make up around 3.4% of the sample.

PBMCs were isolated by Ficoll-Paque density gradient centrifugation. Counted from cysteine to phenylalanine, this CDR3 has 12 amino acids. Only the CDR3 DNA is retained, 36 bases long and in frame from the first base. The germline V gene gives CDR1 as SQVTM and CDR2 as ANQGSEA. The junction shows trimming of 3 bases on V and 5 bases on J, plus 8 bases between the germline ends. The sequence was collected from a man aged 18 to 30 who had mild COVID-19 (a few samples of this study predate the infection). The sample titles of this study are shuffled in the database, so cell type and time point are left out; the donor was told from shared clones. The V gene is TRBV29-1 and the J gene is TRBJ2-1, with the D gene uncertain. Sequenced: PBMCs or a T cell subset sorted from them (not recorded which). The nucleotide sequence reads as follows: TGCAGCGTTGACCGGCCGCACAATGAGCAGTTCTTC. Its protein reads: CSVDRPHNEQFF.